The 13 T cell receptor beta chains presented below share a single source sample, sequenced in a study of blood T cell repertoires in COVID-19. The method was immunoSEQ multiplex PCR; TCRdb's version includes in-frame clones alone and lacks a portion of them. The sample lists 150,000 or so clones, 82% occurring once. Sequenced input: peripheral blood. The receptor set was obtained from a human donor with acute or convalescent COVID-19. The donor label of this sample is uncertain.

As for this clone: Compared with germline, one end of the junction differs, possibly owing to a read error. The chain recombines TRBV11-3 with TRBJ2-7, with 12 bases identical to TRBD1. The CDR3 contains 14 residues. Germline CDR1 is SGHNT and CDR2 is YENEEA. The chain's CDR3 is CASSPGTGGSVAVF. CDR3 nucleotide sequence: TGTGCCAGCAGCCCCGGGACAGGGGGCTCTGTGGCTGTCTTC.

The chain employs TRBV2 and TRBJ2-7, with D maybe TRBD2 (6 bases). The CDR3 runs 13 residues. Germline V gene lookup returns CDR1 SNHLY and CDR2 FYNNEI. Trimming removed 5 bases from V and 0 bases from J, with 8 bases in between. The CDR3 coding sequence is TGTGCCAGCAGTCGGGACTCCTCCTACGAGCAGTACTTC. Its translation is CASSRDSSYEQYF.

The chain combines TRBV7-9 with TRBJ1-2, with 8 positions matching TRBD1. The V and J ends lost 5 bases and 10 bases, in that order; junction bases with no gene match: 9. The CDR3 has 13 amino acids. Germline CDR1 and CDR2: SEHNR and FQNEAQ (reference sequence). CDR3 protein: CASSLPTGGDYTF. The CDR3 nucleotides read TGTGCCAGCAGCCTCCCCACAGGGGGTGACTACACCTTC.

The chain couples TRBV7-2 to TRBJ1-5; 8 nucleotides match TRBD1. The CDR3 sequence is 18 residues long. In germline, CDR1 is SGHTA, CDR2 FQGNSA. J was trimmed by 0 bases and V by 1 base; bases with no gene match: 8. The CDR3 region has the DNA TGTGCCAGCAGCTTAGGTTCGGGAGGACAGGGTAGCAATCAGCCCCAGCATTTT. This codes for CASSLGSGGQGSNQPQHF.

CDR3 residues: CASSIVLGNTGELFF. In DNA form, the CDR3 reads TGTGCCAGTAGTATAGTACTAGGGAACACCGGGGAGCTGTTTTTT. J is TRBJ2-2 and V is TRBV19, with D maybe TRBD2 (5 bases). Germline V gene sequence: CDR1 LNHDA, CDR2 SQIVND (reference sequence). This CDR3 is 15 amino acids long. Trimming removed 1 base from V and 1 base from J, with 7 bases in between.

CDR3 DNA: TGTGCCAGTAGGCCGGGATCTTTTGAAACTGAAGCTTTCTTT. It codes for CASRPGSFETEAFF. This chain uses TRBV19 with TRBJ1-1; D is unresolved. Per germline, CDR1 LNHDA and CDR2 SQIVND (reference sequence). V was shortened by 6 bases and J by 5 bases, with 16 bases between the two germline ends. The CDR3 contains 14 residues.

CDR3 DNA: TGTGCCAGCAGCTTAGTACAGGGGGCAGCCTATGGCTACACCTTC. Translated: CASSLVQGAAYGYTF. The V gene is TRBV7-8, the J gene TRBJ1-2; TRBD1 matches at 9 bases. Per germline, CDR1 SGHVS and CDR2 FQNEAQ. This CDR3 has 15 residues. The V and J ends lost 1 base and 4 bases, in that order; junction bases with no gene match: 4. The full variable domain, with the rest looked up from reference TRBV7-8 and TRBJ1-2, is GAGVSQSPRYKVAKRGQDVALRCDPISGHVSLFWYQQALGQGPEFLTYFQNEAQLDKSGLPSDRFFAERPEGSVSTLKIQRTQQEDSAVYLCASSLVQGAAYGYTFGSGTRLTVV.

The rearrangement uses TRBV18 and TRBJ2-5, with a weak D call TRBD2 (6 bases). CDR1 and CDR2 from the germline V gene are KGHSH and LQKENI. CDR3 length equals 18 residues. The V gene lost 2 bases and the J gene lost 5 bases, with 24 bases spanning the gap. The CDR3 sequence is CASSPYPKGRGEEETQYF. The CDR3 DNA reads TGTGCCAGCTCACCATATCCTAAGGGGCGCGGGGAAGAGGAGACCCAGTACTTC. The whole variable domain, filled in from reference TRBV18 and TRBJ2-5, reads NAGVMQNPRHLVRRRGQEARLRCSPMKGHSHVYWYRQLPEEGLKFMVYLQKENIIDESGMPKERFSAEFPKEGPSILRIQQVVRGDSAAYFCASSPYPKGRGEEETQYFGPGTRLLVL.

This clone showed up just once. Other DNA sequences in this sample translate to the same CDR3. V gene TRBV5-1 combines with J gene TRBJ2-5, with D tentatively TRBD1 (8 bases). Germline values: CDR1 SGHRS, CDR2 YFSETQ. CDR3 length equals 15 residues. V lost 4 bases to trimming and J lost 2 bases, with 15 bases between them. The CDR3 loop is CASSPDRGLQETQYF. CDR3 bases: TGCGCCAGCAGCCCCGACAGGGGACTACAAGAGACCCAGTACTTC.

The V gene is TRBV6-5, the J gene TRBJ1-6, with 9 positions matching TRBD1. There are 13 residues in the CDR3. V trimming: 4 bases; J trimming: 9 bases; junction bases outside the gene matches: 1. From germline, CDR1 is MNHEY and CDR2 SVGAGI. The DNA of the CDR3 is TGTGCCAGCAGTTGGACAGGGGCTTCACCCCTCCACTTT. Its translation is CASSWTGASPLHF.

This chain connects TRBV10-3 to TRBJ1-2; D is unclear. V was trimmed by 0 bases and J by 0 bases, leaving 8 bases between them. The CDR3 is 15 amino acids. CDR1 is ENHRY, CDR2 SYGVKD, per germline. DNA of the CDR3: TGTGCCATCAGTGAGTCGAACGCGCCTAACTATGGCTACACCTTC. This gives the protein CAISESNAPNYGYTF.

The chain employs TRBV10-3 and TRBJ1-1, with 10 bases fitting TRBD1. Unmatched junction bases numbered 1, after V lost 4 bases and J lost 2 bases. This CDR3 has 14 residues. Germline V gives CDR1 ENHRY, CDR2 SYGVKD. Here the CDR3 DNA reads TGTGCCATCAGTGGACAGGGGGCAAACACTGAAGCTTTCTTT. Translated: CAISGQGANTEAFF.

The chain recombines TRBV6-6 with TRBJ2-1; 10 positions agree with TRBD1. There are 15 residues in the CDR3. Germline V CDR1 and CDR2: MNHNY, SVGAGI (reference sequence). With V trimmed by 7 bases and J by 3 bases, 6 bases remained unmatched. The CDR3 nucleotides read TGTGCCAGCAAGGGTGGACAGGGGGGCTACAATGAGCAGTTCTTC. Translation gives CASKGGQGGYNEQFF.